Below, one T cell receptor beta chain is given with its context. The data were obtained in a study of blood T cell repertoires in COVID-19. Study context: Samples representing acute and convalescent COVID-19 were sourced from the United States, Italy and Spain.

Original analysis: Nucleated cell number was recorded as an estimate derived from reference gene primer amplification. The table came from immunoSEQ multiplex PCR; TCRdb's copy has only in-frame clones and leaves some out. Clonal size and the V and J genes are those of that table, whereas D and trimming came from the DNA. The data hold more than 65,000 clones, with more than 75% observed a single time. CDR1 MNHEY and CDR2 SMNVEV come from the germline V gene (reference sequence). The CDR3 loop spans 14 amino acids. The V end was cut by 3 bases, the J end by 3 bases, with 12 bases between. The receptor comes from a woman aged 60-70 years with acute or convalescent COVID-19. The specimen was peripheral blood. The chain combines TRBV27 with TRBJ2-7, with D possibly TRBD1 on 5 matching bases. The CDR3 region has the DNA TGTGCCAGCAGTTTCAGGGATCCGTACTACGAGCAGTACTTC. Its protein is CASSFRDPYYEQYF.